The clone carrying this TCR beta chain was counted a few times. Its specificity is not known. Primers for the PCR totalled 60 Vbeta and 13 Jbeta. Method: immunoSEQ multiplex PCR; TCRdb's copy keeps in-frame clones and lacks some. The sample lists under 150,000 clones; over 8% were seen once. The data originate from a study of cytomegalovirus exposure and HLA in healthy donors. Though nominally healthy at sampling, donors likely had unrecorded immune exposures. Findings and caveats of the study: Sequence variants that were highly shared formed a cluster that was likely a sequencing artifact. For most TCR beta V segments, an earlier analysis put the productive rate at about 90% or about 30% of the time. Later analysis associated a missense DCLRE1C variant with TCR beta V- and J-gene trimming.

The TCR comes from a man between 25 and 39 years old in good health and CMV-seronegative. Sequences were obtained from PBMCs.

This CDR3 is CAISYRRDSPLHF. For the CDR3, the DNA is TGTGCCATCAGCTATCGGAGGGATTCACCCCTCCACTTT. The chain joins TRBV10-3 to TRBJ1-6; D is unresolved. The ends were cut back, 6 bases at V and 8 bases at J, with 11 bases in the middle. Germline lookup yields CDR1 ENHRY and CDR2 SYGVKD. The CDR3 runs to 13 residues.